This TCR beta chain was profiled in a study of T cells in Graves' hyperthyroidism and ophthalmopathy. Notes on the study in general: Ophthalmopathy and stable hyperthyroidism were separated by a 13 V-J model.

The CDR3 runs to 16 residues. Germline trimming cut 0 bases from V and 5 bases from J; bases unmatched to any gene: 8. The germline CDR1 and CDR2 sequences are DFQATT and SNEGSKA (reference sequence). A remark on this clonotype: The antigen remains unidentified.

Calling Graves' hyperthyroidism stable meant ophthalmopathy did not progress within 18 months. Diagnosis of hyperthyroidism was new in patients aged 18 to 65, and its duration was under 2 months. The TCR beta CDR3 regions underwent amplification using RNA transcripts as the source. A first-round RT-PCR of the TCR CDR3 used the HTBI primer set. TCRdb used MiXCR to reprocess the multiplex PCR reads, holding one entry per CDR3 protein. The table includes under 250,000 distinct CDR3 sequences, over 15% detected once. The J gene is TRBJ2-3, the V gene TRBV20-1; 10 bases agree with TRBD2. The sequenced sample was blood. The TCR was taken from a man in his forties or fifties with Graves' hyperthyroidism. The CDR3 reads CSARDWASGSLDTQYF. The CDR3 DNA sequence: TGCAGTGCTAGAGATTGGGCTAGCGGGAGTTTAGATACGCAGTATTTT.